The 11 T cell receptor beta chains listed next were all sequenced from one sample in a study of neurological immune-mediated disorders. TCRdb recomputed calls from the 5' RACE reads with MiXCR, one row per CDR3 protein. The sample consists of approximately 60,000 distinct CDR3 sequences, over 4% of them appearing once. The sequencing sample was made of PBMCs. The receptors originated from a man between 45 and 60 years old with multiple sclerosis.

This clonotype occurred many times. This chain uses TRBV11-2 with TRBJ2-3; a possible D gene is TRBD2 (7 bases). This CDR3 is 15 amino acids long. V lost 4 bases and J lost 8, with 19 bases in between. CDR1 and CDR2 from the germline V gene are SGHAT and FQNNGV. The CDR3 DNA follows: TGTGCCAGCAGCTCGGGAGGACGGGGGCCGGGTACGCAGTATTTT. Its translation is CASSSGGRGPGTQYF.

This clonotype was counted many times. The DNA for the CDR3 is TGCGCCAGCAGCCTGCGACAAGACACAGATACGCAGTATTTT. Its translation is CASSLRQDTDTQYF. The chain combines TRBV4-1 with TRBJ2-3; no reliable D call. CDR1 and CDR2 (germline): MGHRA, YSYEKL. V was cut by 4 bases and J by 2 bases, with 10 bases left in between. This CDR3 has 14 residues.

This clonotype was seen a handful of times. The junction departs from germline at one end; a sequencing error may be responsible. This chain connects TRBV12-3 or TRBV12-4 to TRBJ1-5; 9 positions match TRBD1. The CDR3 contains 18 residues. The CDR3 bases are TGTGCCAGCAGAATGGGACAGGGCAAGGGGGCTAGCAATCAGCCCCAGAATTTT. Amino acids: CASRMGQGKGASNQPQNF.

This clonotype was picked up many times. This sequence joins TRBV11-2 and TRBJ2-3; D is perhaps TRBD1 (5 bases). V dropped 1 base and J dropped 5 bases, with 10 bases sitting between them. Germline CDR1 reads SGHAT; CDR2 reads FQNNGV. The CDR3 consists of 14 residues. In nucleotides, the CDR3 is TGTGCCAGCAGCTTAGGACAGATAAAAGATACGCAGTATTTT. As protein: CASSLGQIKDTQYF.

There are many counts of this clonotype. The chain recombines TRBV11-2 with TRBJ2-5, with a possible D match to TRBD1 (5 bases). CDR1 and CDR2 from the germline V gene are SGHAT and FQNNGV. The V gene lost 6 bases and the J gene lost 1 base, with 21 bases spanning the gap. The CDR3 has 17 residues. CDR3 nucleotides: TGTGCCAGCAGGCCATTTGCCCGCAGGGTCTCCCAAGAGACCCAGTACTTC. Protein: CASRPFARRVSQETQYF.

This clonotype was counted ten times or more. The rearrangement uses TRBV5-1 and TRBJ2-5, with a tentative D call TRBD2 (5 bases). CDR1 SGHRS and CDR2 YFSETQ come from the germline V gene. The CDR3 contains 13 residues. The V and J ends lost 5 bases and 0 bases respectively, with 8 bases between them. DNA of the CDR3: TGCGCCAGCAGATGGGGAGACCAAGAGACCCAGTACTTC. Encoded protein: CASRWGDQETQYF.

This clonotype has a count of ten or more. The chain couples TRBV5-1 to TRBJ2-5, with D unresolved. The CDR3 sequence is 11 residues long. V was cut by 1 base and J by 5 bases, with 3 bases left in between. The germline V gene encodes CDR1 SGHRS and CDR2 YFSETQ. CDR3 DNA sequence: TGCGCCAGCAGCTTGTTCGAGACCCAGTACTTC. Residues: CASSLFETQYF.

This clonotype appeared many times. The chain joins TRBV24-1 to TRBJ2-1; TRBD1 might be the D (6 bases). V was pared by 4 bases and J by 16 bases, with 16 bases between. This CDR3 has 12 amino acids. Germline values: CDR1 KGHDR, CDR2 SFDVKD. CDR3 in amino acids: CATSDGTRNIFF. In DNA form, the CDR3 reads TGTGCCACCAGTGACGGGACACGGAACATTTTCTTC.

This clonotype was observed at least ten times. J is TRBJ1-1 and V is TRBV5-1; D unclear. Deletions cut 2 bases from V and 6 bases from J, with 11 bases between. CDR1 SGHRS and CDR2 YFSETQ come from the germline V gene. The CDR3 covers 13 residues. CDR3 DNA: TGCGCCAGCAGCTTTTCAAGAGTCGCTGAAGCTTTCTTT. Translated: CASSFSRVAEAFF.

This clonotype showed up just a few times. This sequence joins TRBV5-1 and TRBJ1-2; 10 bases map to TRBD1. Trimming cost V 0 bases and J 9 bases; bases outside gene matches: 5. Germline CDR1 is SGHRS and CDR2 is YFSETQ. The CDR3 covers 14 residues. CDR3 residues: CASSLDGDRGSYTF. CDR3 sequence (DNA): TGCGCCAGCAGCTTGGATGGGGACAGGGGAAGCTACACCTTC.

This clonotype was counted at least ten times. J is TRBJ2-1 and V is TRBV5-5; 16 bases map to TRBD2. CDR1 and CDR2 from the germline V gene are SGHKS and YYEKEE (reference sequence). Germline trimming cut 2 bases from V and 0 bases from J; bases unmatched to any gene: 8. This CDR3 spans 20 amino acids. The CDR3 here is CASSLTGTSGGDSSYNEQFF. The CDR3 DNA reads as TGTGCCAGCAGCTTAACGGGGACTAGCGGGGGGGATAGCTCCTACAATGAGCAGTTCTTC.